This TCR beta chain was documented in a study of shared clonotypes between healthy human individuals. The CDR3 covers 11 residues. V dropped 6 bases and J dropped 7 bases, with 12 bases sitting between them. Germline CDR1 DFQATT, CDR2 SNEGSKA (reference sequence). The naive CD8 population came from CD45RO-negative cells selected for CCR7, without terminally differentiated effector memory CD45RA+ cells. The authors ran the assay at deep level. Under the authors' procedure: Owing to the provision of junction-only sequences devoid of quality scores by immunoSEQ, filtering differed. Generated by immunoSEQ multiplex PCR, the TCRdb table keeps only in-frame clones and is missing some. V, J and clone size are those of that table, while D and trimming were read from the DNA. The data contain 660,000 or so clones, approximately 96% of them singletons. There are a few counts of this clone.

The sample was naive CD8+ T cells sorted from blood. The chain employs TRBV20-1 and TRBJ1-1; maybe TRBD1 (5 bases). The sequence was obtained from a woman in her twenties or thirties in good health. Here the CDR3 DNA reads TGCAGTGCCGCGGAGGGGATTGAAGCTTTCTTT. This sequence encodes CSAAEGIEAFF.